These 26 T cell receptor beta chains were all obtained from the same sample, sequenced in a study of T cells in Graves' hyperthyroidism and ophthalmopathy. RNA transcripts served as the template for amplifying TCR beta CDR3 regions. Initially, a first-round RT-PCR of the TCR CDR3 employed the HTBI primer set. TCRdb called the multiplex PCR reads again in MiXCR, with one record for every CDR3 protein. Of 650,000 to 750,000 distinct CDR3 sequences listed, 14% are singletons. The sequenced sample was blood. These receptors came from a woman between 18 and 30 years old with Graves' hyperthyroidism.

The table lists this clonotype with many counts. The CDR3 nucleotides are TGTGCCAGTAGTATAGGGTTACAGAGTAGGGCCTATCAGCCCCAGCATTTT. This encodes CASSIGLQSRAYQPQHF. V gene TRBV19 combines with J gene TRBJ1-5, with D unresolved. Germline CDR1 is LNHDA and CDR2 is SQIVND (reference sequence). V was trimmed by 1 base and J by 5 bases, leaving 18 bases between them. The CDR3 covers 17 residues.

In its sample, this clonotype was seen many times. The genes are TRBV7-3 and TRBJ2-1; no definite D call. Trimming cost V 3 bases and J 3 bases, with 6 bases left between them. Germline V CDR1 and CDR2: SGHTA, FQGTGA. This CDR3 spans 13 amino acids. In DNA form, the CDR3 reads TGTGCCAGCAGCTTGGCCTTCTACAATGAGCAGTTCTTC. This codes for CASSLAFYNEQFF.

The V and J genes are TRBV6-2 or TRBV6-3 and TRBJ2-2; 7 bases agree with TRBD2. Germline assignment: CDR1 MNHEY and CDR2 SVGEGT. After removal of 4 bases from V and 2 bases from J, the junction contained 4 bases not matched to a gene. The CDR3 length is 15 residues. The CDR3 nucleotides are TGTGCCAGCAGTTGGGACTACTTCAACACCGGGGAGCTGTTTTTT. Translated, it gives CASSWDYFNTGELFF.

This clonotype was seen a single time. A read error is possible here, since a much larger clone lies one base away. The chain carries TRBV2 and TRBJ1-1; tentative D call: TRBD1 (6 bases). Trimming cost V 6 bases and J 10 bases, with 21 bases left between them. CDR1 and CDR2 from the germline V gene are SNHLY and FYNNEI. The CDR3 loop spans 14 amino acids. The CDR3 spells CASSDSPWGGGAFF. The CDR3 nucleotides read TGTGCCAGCAGCGACAGTCCGTGGGGAGGGGGAGCTTTCTTT.

CDR3 amino acids: CASSPRDSSEAFF. As DNA, the CDR3 is TGTGCCAGCAGCCCACGGGACAGCTCAGAAGCTTTCTTT. The chain couples TRBV7-9 to TRBJ1-1, with 7 bases matching TRBD1. The CDR3 has 13 amino acids. V gave up 5 bases and J gave up 8 bases; unmatched junction bases: 8. The germline gives CDR1 SEHNR, CDR2 FQNEAQ (reference sequence).

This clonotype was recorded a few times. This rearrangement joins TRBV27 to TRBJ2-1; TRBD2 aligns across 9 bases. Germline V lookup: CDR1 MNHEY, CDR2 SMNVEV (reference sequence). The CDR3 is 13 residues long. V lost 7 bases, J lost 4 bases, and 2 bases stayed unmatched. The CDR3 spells CASIAGAYNEQFF. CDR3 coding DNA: TGTGCCAGCATAGCGGGAGCTTACAATGAGCAGTTCTTC.

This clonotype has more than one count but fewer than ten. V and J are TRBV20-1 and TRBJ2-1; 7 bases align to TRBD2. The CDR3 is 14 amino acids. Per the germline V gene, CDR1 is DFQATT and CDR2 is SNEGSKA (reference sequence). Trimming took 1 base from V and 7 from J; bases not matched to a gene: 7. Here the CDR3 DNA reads TGCAGTGCTAGAGGGTCGGCTAGCGGAAATGAGCAGTTCTTC. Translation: CSARGSASGNEQFF.

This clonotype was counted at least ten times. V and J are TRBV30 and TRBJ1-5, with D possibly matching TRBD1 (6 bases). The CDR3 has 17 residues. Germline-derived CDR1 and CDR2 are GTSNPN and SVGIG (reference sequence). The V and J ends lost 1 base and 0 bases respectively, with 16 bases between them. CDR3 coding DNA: TGTGCCTGGAGTGGTTCTAACAGGGCCTATAGCAATCAGCCCCAGCATTTT. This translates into CAWSGSNRAYSNQPQHF.

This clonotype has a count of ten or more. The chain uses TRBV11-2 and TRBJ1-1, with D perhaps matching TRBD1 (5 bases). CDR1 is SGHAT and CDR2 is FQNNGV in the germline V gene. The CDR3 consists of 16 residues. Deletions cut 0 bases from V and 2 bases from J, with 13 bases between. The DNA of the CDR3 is TGTGCCAGCAGCTTAGATCGGGGGGGGTATAACACTGAAGCTTTCTTT. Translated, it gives CASSLDRGGYNTEAFF.

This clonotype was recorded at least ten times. CDR3 bases: TGTGCCACATACCTCACAGGGGCAACTGAAGCTTTCTTT. Protein: CATYLTGATEAFF. The V and J genes are TRBV28 and TRBJ1-1, with TRBD1 matching over 7 bases. CDR1 and CDR2 from the germline V gene are MDHEN and SYDVKM. V trimming: 10 bases; J trimming: 5 bases; junction bases outside the gene matches: 10. This CDR3 is built from 13 residues.

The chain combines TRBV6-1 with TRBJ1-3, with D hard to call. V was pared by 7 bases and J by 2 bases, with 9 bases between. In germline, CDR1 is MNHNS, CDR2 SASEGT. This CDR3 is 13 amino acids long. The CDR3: CASIRRTGNTIYF. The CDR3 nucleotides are TGTGCCAGCATTAGGAGAACTGGAAACACCATATATTTT.

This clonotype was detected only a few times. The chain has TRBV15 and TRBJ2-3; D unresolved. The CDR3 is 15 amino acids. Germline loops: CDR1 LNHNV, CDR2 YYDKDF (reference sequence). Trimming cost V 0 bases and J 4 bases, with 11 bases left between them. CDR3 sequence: CATSRDAPRSDTQYF. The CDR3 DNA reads TGTGCCACCAGCAGAGATGCCCCCAGATCAGATACGCAGTATTTT. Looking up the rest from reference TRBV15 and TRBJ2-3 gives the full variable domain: DAMVIQNPRYQVTQFGKPVTLSCSQTLNHNVMYWYQQKSSQAPKLLFHYYDKDFNNEADTPDNFQSRRPNTSFCFLDIRSPGLGDTAMYLCATSRDAPRSDTQYFGPGTRLTVL.

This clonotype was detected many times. The CDR3 loop reads CSAPKWVSGDYNEQFF. Here the CDR3 DNA reads TGCAGTGCTCCCAAGTGGGTTAGCGGCGACTACAATGAGCAGTTCTTC. The rearrangement uses TRBV20-1 and TRBJ2-1; tentatively, D is TRBD2 (6 bases). This CDR3 has 16 amino acids. The V end was cut by 5 bases, the J end by 3 bases, with 20 bases between. Germline lookup yields CDR1 DFQATT and CDR2 SNEGSKA (reference sequence).

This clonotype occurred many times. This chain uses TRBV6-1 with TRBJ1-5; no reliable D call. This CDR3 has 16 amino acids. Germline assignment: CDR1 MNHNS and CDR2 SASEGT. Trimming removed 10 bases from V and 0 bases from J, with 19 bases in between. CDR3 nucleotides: TGTGCCACCGTCTTCCTACCTAGGGATAGCAATCAGCCCCAGCATTTT. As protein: CATVFLPRDSNQPQHF.

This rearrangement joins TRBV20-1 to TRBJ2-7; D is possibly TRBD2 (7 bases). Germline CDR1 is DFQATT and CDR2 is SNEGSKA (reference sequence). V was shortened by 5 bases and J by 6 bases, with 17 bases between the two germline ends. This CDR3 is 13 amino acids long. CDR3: CSAQQRGGREQYF. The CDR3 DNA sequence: TGCAGTGCTCAACAAAGGGGGGGACGCGAGCAGTACTTC.

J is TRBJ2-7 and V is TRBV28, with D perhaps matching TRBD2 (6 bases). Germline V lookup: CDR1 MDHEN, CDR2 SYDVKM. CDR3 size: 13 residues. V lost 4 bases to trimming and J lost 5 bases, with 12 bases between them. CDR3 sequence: CASSWAGSHEQYF. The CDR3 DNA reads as TGTGCCAGCAGTTGGGCCGGGAGCCACGAGCAGTACTTC.

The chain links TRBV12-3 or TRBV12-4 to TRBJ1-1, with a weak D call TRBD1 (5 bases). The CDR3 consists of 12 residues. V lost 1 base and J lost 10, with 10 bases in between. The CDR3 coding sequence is TGTGCCAGCAGTTTAGTCGTCCAGGGAGCTTTCTTT. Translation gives CASSLVVQGAFF.

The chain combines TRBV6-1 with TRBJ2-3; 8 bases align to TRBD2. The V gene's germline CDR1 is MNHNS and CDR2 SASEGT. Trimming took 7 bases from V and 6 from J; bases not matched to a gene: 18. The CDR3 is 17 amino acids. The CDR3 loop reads CASTRRIASGPPDTQYF. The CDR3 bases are TGTGCCAGCACCCGACGTATAGCTAGCGGGCCCCCCGATACGCAGTATTTT.

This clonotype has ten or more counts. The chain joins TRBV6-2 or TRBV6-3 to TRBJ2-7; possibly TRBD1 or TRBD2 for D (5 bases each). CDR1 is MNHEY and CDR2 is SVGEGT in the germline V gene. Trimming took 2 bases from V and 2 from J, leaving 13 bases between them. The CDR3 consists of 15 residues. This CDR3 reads CASSYAGTYPYEQYF. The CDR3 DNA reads TGTGCCAGCAGTTACGCCGGGACGTACCCCTACGAGCAGTACTTC.

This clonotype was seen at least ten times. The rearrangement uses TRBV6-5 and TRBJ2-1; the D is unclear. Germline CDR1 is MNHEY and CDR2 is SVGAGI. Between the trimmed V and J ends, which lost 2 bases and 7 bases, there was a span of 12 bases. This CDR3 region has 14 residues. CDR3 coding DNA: TGTGCCAGCAGTTACGGTGTCAGGAGTAATGAGCAGTTCTTC. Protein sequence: CASSYGVRSNEQFF.

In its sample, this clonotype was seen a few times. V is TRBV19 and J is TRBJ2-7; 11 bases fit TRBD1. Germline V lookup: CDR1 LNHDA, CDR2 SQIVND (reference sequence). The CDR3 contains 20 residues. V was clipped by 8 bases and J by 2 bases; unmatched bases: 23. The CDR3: CASYRDRGDGGREGAYEQYF. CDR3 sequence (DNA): TGTGCCAGTTACCGGGACAGGGGGGACGGTGGGCGGGAAGGGGCCTACGAGCAGTACTTC.

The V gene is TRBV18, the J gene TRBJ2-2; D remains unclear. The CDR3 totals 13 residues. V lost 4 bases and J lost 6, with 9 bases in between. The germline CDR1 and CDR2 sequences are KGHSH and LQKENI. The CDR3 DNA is TGTGCCAGCTCACAGCAGGACGCCGGGGAGCTGTTTTTT. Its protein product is CASSQQDAGELFF.

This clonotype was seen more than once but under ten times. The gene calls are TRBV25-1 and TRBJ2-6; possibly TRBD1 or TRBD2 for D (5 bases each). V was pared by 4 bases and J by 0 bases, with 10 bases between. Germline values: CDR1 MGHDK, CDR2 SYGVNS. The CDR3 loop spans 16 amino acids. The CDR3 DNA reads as TGTGCCAGCAGTGTTCAGGGAGACTCTGGGGCCAACGTCCTGACTTTC. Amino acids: CASSVQGDSGANVLTF. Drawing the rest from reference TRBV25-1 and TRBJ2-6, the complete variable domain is EADIYQTPRYLVIGTGKKITLECSQTMGHDKMYWYQQDPGMELHLIHYSYGVNSTEKGDLSSESTVSRIRTEHFPLTLESARPSHTSQYLCASSVQGDSGANVLTFGAGSRLTVL.

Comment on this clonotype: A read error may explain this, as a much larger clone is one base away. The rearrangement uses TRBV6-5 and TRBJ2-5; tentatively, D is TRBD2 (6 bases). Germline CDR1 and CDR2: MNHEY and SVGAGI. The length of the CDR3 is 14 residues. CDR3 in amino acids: CASSYSKGRETRYF. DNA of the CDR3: TGTGCCAGCAGTTACTCGAAAGGACGGGAGACCCGGTACTTC.

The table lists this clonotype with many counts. For the CDR3, the DNA is TGTGCCTGGAGACCAGCCAGCAGCAATCAGCCCCAGCATTTT. Translating gives CAWRPASSNQPQHF. The chain combines TRBV30 with TRBJ1-5, with unresolved D. This CDR3 has 14 amino acids. The germline V gene encodes CDR1 GTSNPN and CDR2 SVGIG (reference sequence). Trimming left V 3 bases short and J 1 base short, with 10 bases between.

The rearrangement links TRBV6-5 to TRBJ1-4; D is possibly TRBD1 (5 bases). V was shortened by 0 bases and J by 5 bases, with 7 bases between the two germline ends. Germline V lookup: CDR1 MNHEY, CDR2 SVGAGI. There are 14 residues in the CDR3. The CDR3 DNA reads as TGTGCCAGCAGTTACTCGGGGGGGAATGAAAAACTGTTTTTT. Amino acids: CASSYSGGNEKLFF.